The clone carrying this T cell receptor beta chain was detected only once. The target antigen is unknown. Sequencing used immunoSEQ multiplex PCR; TCRdb keeps in-frame clones, though not all of them. The sample lists about 62,000 clones, about 92% occurring once. Blood sampling was done at baseline, cycle 4 day 1, and cycle 7 day 1. Deletions cut 4 bases from V and 2 bases from J, with 12 bases between. CDR3 length equals 15 residues. Germline V lookup: CDR1 SGHNT, CDR2 YENEEA. The data derive from a study of OX40 agonist ivuxolimab in advanced cancers. Study background: Hepatocellular carcinoma, melanoma, renal cell or head and neck cancer affected the dose-escalation patients. A male proportion of just over 80% was recorded, with mean age 60 years and range 23 to 79.

Study conclusions and caveats: Fewer expanded clones were found on average in CD4+ than in CD8+ T cells.

The V call is TRBV11-3, the J call TRBJ1-3, with D possibly TRBD1 on 6 matching bases. The TCR was taken from an adult with an advanced solid tumor such as melanoma, head and neck, liver or kidney cancer. Sequenced here: CD4+ or CD8+ T cells sorted from blood, sampled in a trial of the OX40 agonist ivuxolimab. The CDR3 DNA reads TGTGCCAGCAGCTCGGACAGTAGAACTGGAAACACCATATATTTT. Residues: CASSSDSRTGNTIYF.